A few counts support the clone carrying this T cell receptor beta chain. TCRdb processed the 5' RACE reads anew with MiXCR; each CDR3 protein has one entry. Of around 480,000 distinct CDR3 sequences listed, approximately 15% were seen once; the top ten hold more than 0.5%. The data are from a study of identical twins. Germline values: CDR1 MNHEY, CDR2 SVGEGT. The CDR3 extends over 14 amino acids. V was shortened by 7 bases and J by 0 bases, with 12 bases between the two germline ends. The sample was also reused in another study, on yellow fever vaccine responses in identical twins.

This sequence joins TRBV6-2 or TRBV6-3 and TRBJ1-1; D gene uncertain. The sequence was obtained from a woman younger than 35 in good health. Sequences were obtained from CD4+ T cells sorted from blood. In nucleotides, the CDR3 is TGTGCCAGCAATCCAGTTTTCATGAACACTGAAGCTTTCTTT. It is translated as CASNPVFMNTEAFF.